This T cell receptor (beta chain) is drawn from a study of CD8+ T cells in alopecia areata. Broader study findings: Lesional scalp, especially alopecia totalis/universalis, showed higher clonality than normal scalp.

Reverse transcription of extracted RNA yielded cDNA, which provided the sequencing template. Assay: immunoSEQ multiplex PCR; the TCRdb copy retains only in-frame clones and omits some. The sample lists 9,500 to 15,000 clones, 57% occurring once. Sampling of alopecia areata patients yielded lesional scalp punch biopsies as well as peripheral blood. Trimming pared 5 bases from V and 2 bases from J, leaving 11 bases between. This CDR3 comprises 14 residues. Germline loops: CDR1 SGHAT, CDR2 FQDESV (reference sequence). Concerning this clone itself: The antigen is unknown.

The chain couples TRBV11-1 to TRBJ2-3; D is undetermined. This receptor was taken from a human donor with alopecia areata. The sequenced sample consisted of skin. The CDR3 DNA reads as TGTGCCAGCAGCCCTGAACGATTCACAGATACGCAGTATTTT. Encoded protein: CASSPERFTDTQYF.